Listed below are T cell receptor beta chains from one sample, sequenced in a study of blood T cell repertoires in COVID-19. The data were produced by immunoSEQ multiplex PCR, yet TCRdb's version contains in-frame clones alone and is incomplete. This table has approximately 190,000 clones, approximately 84% appearing once. Input material: peripheral blood. The receptors were sampled from an elderly man with acute or convalescent COVID-19. CDR3s include the opening cysteine and the closing phenylalanine or tryptophan. The order of the fields is J gene, CDR3 length, clone size, V gene, CDR3 protein. Rows give clone size only sometimes, using once, few, many, or a class for an expanded clone.

j_call: TRBJ2-3
cdr3_length: 16
clone_size: .
v_call: TRBV24-1
cdr3_aa: CATSDLLGGSTDTQYF

j_call: TRBJ1-3
cdr3_length: 13
clone_size: .
v_call: TRBV7-2
cdr3_aa: CASSLYSGNTIYF

j_call: TRBJ2-1
cdr3_length: 16
clone_size: once
v_call: TRBV5-1
cdr3_aa: CASSYIAGTSYNEQFF

j_call: TRBJ2-3
cdr3_length: 16
clone_size: .
v_call: TRBV7-9
cdr3_aa: CASSITASGRFDTQYF

j_call: TRBJ2-2
cdr3_length: 12
clone_size: .
v_call: TRBV6-6
cdr3_aa: CASERESGELFF

j_call: TRBJ1-6
cdr3_length: 14
clone_size: once
v_call: TRBV9
cdr3_aa: CASSGGTDNSPLHF

j_call: TRBJ2-4
cdr3_length: 15
clone_size: .
v_call: TRBV6-5
cdr3_aa: CASSYEGKPKNIQYF

j_call: TRBJ2-5
cdr3_length: 15
clone_size: .
v_call: TRBV18
cdr3_aa: CASSPGSGAQETQYF

j_call: TRBJ1-2
cdr3_length: 13
clone_size: .
v_call: TRBV6-5
cdr3_aa: CASSFGNNYGYTF

j_call: TRBJ2-3
cdr3_length: 16
clone_size: once
v_call: TRBV9
cdr3_aa: CASSVGTGHSTDTQYF

j_call: TRBJ2-4
cdr3_length: 16
clone_size: .
v_call: TRBV2
cdr3_aa: CASSMGQEGAKNIQYF

j_call: TRBJ2-5
cdr3_length: 13
clone_size: once
v_call: TRBV24-1
cdr3_aa: CATSDFLIGAQYF

j_call: TRBJ1-6
cdr3_length: 16
clone_size: .
v_call: TRBV5-4
cdr3_aa: CASSLGPGTSNSPLHF

j_call: TRBJ2-1
cdr3_length: 13
clone_size: .
v_call: TRBV28
cdr3_aa: CASSLGNRDEQFF

j_call: TRBJ2-1
cdr3_length: 17
clone_size: .
v_call: TRBV5-8
cdr3_aa: CASSSQTSGNPYNEQFF

j_call: TRBJ2-5
cdr3_length: 15
clone_size: .
v_call: TRBV29-1
cdr3_aa: CSVWTSGRAWETQYF

j_call: TRBJ1-5
cdr3_length: 16
clone_size: once
v_call: TRBV19
cdr3_aa: CASSIGGVHGNQPQHF

j_call: TRBJ2-7
cdr3_length: 15
clone_size: .
v_call: TRBV6-5
cdr3_aa: CASSFLRTGTHEQYF

j_call: TRBJ2-2
cdr3_length: 17
clone_size: .
v_call: TRBV24-1
cdr3_aa: CATSDLAGGPGTGELFF

j_call: TRBJ1-5
cdr3_length: 14
clone_size: .
v_call: TRBV4-1
cdr3_aa: CASSQGPSNQPQHF

j_call: TRBJ1-2
cdr3_length: 15
clone_size: .
v_call: TRBV7-8
cdr3_aa: CASSFGQGFDYGYTF

j_call: TRBJ2-3
cdr3_length: 17
clone_size: .
v_call: TRBV15
cdr3_aa: CATSREASGIGTDTQYF

j_call: TRBJ2-3
cdr3_length: 16
clone_size: .
v_call: TRBV7-8
cdr3_aa: CASSLRREGRTDTQYF

j_call: TRBJ1-6
cdr3_length: 16
clone_size: .
v_call: TRBV4-1
cdr3_aa: CASSRVGQAADSPLHF

j_call: TRBJ2-1
cdr3_length: 14
clone_size: .
v_call: TRBV19
cdr3_aa: CASRTGSVGIEQFF

j_call: TRBJ2-3
cdr3_length: 16
clone_size: .
v_call: TRBV4-1
cdr3_aa: CASSLPTLGPTDTQYF

j_call: TRBJ1-6
cdr3_length: 14
clone_size: .
v_call: TRBV7-2
cdr3_aa: CASSLERGNSPLHF

j_call: TRBJ1-6
cdr3_length: 17
clone_size: .
v_call: TRBV27
cdr3_aa: CASRPLGQSSYNSPLHF

j_call: TRBJ1-2
cdr3_length: 16
clone_size: .
v_call: TRBV19
cdr3_aa: CASSISGVSGFYGYTF